This T cell receptor beta chain was observed in a study of ipilimumab plus nivolumab after autologous stem cell transplantation. Turning to the study itself: Typical patient got about 5 ipilimumab doses and roughly 8 nivolumab doses (median). The DLBCL group included primary refractory and relapsed cases.

Patients got ipilimumab 1 mg/kg beginning 14 to 28 days post-transplant. Patients received nivolumab 3 mg/kg at weeks 1, 4, 7, 10, then fortnightly to week 26. V lost 1 base and J lost 2, with 14 bases in between. CDR3 length: 16 amino acids. Germline CDR1 is SGHRS and CDR2 is YFSETQ. Assay used: immunoSEQ multiplex PCR; TCRdb lists only in-frame clones, some missing. The sample lists some 9,800 clones; about 78% were seen once. The receptor comes from a male donor with diffuse large B-cell lymphoma. This sequence joins TRBV5-1 and TRBJ2-3; D may be TRBD2 (5 bases). The input for sequencing was PBMCs, taken in a trial of ipilimumab plus nivolumab as post-transplant consolidation. The CDR3 sequence: CASSLLGRVPTDTQYF. The CDR3 DNA reads TGCGCCAGCAGCTTGCTTGGGCGGGTCCCCACAGATACGCAGTATTTT.